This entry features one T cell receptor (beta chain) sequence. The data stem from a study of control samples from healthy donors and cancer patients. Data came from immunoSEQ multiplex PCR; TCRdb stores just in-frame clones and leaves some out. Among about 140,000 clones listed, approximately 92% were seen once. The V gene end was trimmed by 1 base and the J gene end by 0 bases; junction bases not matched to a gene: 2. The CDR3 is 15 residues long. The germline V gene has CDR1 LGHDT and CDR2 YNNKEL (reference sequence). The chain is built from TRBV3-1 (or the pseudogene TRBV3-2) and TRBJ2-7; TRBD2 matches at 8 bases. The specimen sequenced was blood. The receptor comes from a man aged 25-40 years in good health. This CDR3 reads CASSQGGGTSYEQYF. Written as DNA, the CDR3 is TGTGCCAGCAGCCAAGGCGGGGGGACCTCCTACGAGCAGTACTTC.